This T cell receptor (beta chain) was identified during a study of monozygotic twins with inflammatory bowel disease. TCRdb reworked the 5' RACE reads into one entry per CDR3 protein, no DNA. Its table lists about 420,000 distinct CDR3 sequences. Whole blood, unsorted for T cells, was the source of total RNA. Whole-study results and caveats: Twin pairs that were concordant did not differ from discordant pairs in repertoire similarity, possibly from limited power. IBD patients had lower TCRbeta diversity (inverse Simpson) than healthy co-twins. Different subtypes (of T cells) could not be told apart from one another.

Concerning this clonotype itself: Its target is unknown.

Germline values: CDR1 LGHNA, CDR2 YSLEER. This CDR3 spans 15 amino acids. Sequenced sample: blood. The receptor was derived from a human donor with ulcerative colitis or Crohn's disease, or a healthy co-twin of an affected twin (not recorded which). The rearrangement joins TRBV4-3 to TRBJ1-6; the TCRdb D gene call, TRBD1, has no DNA to confirm it. CDR3 protein: CASRGQGGDNSPLHF.